These 5 T cell receptor beta chains originate from one sample sequenced in a study of radiotherapy plus CTLA-4 blockade in lung cancer. This table comes from immunoSEQ multiplex PCR, and its TCRdb copy is limited to in-frame clones, with some not included. The data show about 23,000 clones, about 76% seen once. The specimen comprised peripheral blood, sampled from a patient treated with radiotherapy plus ipilimumab. Receptors originate from a human donor with non-small cell lung cancer whose response to radiotherapy plus ipilimumab could not be evaluated.

The chain recombines TRBV25-1 with TRBJ2-7; D gene ambiguous. Germline V lookup: CDR1 MGHDK, CDR2 SYGVNS. Trimming removed 4 bases at V and 6 bases at J, with 10 bases between. CDR3 length: 12 amino acids. The DNA for the CDR3 is TGTGCCAGCAGTGGGCAGGTCCGCGAGCAGTACTTC. Translating it yields CASSGQVREQYF.

J is TRBJ1-6 and V is TRBV27, with TRBD1 matching 7 bases. This CDR3 is 15 amino acids long. After removal of 5 bases from V and 10 bases from J, the junction contained 11 bases not matched to a gene. The germline V gene has CDR1 MNHEY and CDR2 SMNVEV (reference sequence). The CDR3 region is CASSPRQGRGSPLHF. The CDR3 DNA is TGTGCCAGCAGTCCTCGACAGGGAAGAGGATCACCCCTCCACTTT.

This clone turned up a few times. The V and J genes are TRBV2 and TRBJ1-2; D might be TRBD1 (6 bases). V lost 6 bases and J 4 bases, leaving 12 bases between the germline ends. Germline V gene lookup returns CDR1 SNHLY and CDR2 FYNNEI. The CDR3 has 13 residues. The DNA of the CDR3 is TGTGCCAGCAGGAAGGGGGGGACCTATGGCTACACCTTC. Its translation is CASRKGGTYGYTF.

V and J are TRBV30 and TRBJ2-5; 9 bases align to TRBD1. V was pared by 2 bases and J by 5 bases, with 9 bases of the junction left unmatched. The CDR3 has 15 amino acids. Germline loops: CDR1 GTSNPN, CDR2 SVGIG (reference sequence). The CDR3 DNA sequence: TGTGCCTGGAGTTCATGGACAGGGGTTCGGGAGACCCAGTACTTC. Its protein product is CAWSSWTGVRETQYF.

The chain employs TRBV5-4 and TRBJ2-6; 10 bases map to TRBD1. From germline, CDR1 is SGHNT and CDR2 YYREEE (reference sequence). The trim removed 10 bases at V and 2 bases at J, leaving 3 bases unmatched. CDR3 length: 14 residues. CDR3 nucleotides: TGTGCCTCGACAGGGGGCACTGGGGCCAACGTCCTGACTTTC. Translation: CASTGGTGANVLTF.